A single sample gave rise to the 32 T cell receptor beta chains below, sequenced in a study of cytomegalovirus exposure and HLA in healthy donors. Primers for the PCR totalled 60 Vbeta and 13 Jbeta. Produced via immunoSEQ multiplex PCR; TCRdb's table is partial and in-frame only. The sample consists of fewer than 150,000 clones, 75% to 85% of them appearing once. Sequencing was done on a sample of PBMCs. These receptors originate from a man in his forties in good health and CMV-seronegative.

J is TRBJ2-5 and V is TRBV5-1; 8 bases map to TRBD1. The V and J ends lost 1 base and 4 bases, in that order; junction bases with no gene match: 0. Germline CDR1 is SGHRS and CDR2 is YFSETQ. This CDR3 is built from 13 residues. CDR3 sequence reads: CASSLQGAETQYF. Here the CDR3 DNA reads TGCGCCAGCAGCTTGCAGGGGGCAGAGACCCAGTACTTC. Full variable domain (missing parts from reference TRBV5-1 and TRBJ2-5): KAGVTQTPRYLIKTRGQQVTLSCSPISGHRSVSWYQQTPGQGLQFLFEYFSETQRNKGNFPGRFSGRQFSNSRSEMNVSTLELGDSALYLCASSLQGAETQYFGPGTRLLVL.

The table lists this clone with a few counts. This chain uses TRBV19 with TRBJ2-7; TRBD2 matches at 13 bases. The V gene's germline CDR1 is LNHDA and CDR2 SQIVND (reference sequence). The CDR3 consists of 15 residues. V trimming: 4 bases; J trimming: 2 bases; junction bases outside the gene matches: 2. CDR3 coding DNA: TGTGCCAGTAGTACCGGACTAGCGGGAGCCTACGAGCAGTACTTC. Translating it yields CASSTGLAGAYEQYF.

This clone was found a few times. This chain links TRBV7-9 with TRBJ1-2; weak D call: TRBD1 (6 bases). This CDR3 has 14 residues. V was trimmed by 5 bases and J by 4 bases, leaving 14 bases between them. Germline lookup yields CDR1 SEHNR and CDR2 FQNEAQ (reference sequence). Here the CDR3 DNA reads TGTGCCAGCAGCAATGATGCACAGGGCTATGGCTACACCTTC. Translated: CASSNDAQGYGYTF.

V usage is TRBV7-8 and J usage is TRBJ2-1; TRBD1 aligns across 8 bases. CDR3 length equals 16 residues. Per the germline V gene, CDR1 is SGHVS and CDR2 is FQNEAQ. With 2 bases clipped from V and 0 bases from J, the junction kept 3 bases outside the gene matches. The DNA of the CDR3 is TGTGCCAGCAGCTTATTTGACAGGGGCTCCTACAATGAGCAGTTCTTC. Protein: CASSLFDRGSYNEQFF.

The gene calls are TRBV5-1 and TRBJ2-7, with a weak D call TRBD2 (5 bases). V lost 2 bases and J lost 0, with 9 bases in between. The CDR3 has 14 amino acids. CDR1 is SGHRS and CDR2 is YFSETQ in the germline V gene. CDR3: CASSLGLNSYEQYF. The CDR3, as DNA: TGCGCCAGCAGCTTAGGACTGAACTCCTACGAGCAGTACTTC.

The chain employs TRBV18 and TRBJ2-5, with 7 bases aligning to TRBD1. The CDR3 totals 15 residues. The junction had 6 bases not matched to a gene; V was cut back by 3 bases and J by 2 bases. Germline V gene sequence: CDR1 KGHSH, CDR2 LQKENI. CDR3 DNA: TGTGCCAGCTCACCCTCGCCCAGGGGGCAAGAGACCCAGTACTTC. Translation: CASSPSPRGQETQYF.

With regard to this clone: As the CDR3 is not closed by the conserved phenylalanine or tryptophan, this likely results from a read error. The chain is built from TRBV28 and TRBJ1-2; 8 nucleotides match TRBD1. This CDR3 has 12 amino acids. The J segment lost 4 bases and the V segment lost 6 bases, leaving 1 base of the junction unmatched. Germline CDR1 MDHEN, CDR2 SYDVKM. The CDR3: CASRGQGYGYTL. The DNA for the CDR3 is TGTGCCAGCAGAGGACAGGGCTATGGCTACACCCTC.

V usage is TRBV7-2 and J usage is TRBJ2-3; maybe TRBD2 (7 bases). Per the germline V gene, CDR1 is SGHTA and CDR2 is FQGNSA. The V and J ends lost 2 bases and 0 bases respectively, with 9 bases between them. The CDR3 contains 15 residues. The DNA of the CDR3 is TGTGCCAGCAGCTTATGGGGGGGCAGCACAGATACGCAGTATTTT. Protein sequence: CASSLWGGSTDTQYF.

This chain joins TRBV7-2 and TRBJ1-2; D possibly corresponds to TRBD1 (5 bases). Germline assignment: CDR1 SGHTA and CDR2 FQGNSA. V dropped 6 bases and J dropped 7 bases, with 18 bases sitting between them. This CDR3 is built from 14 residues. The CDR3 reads CASRTETFVGGYTF. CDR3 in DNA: TGTGCCAGCAGGACAGAAACGTTTGTGGGTGGCTACACCTTC.

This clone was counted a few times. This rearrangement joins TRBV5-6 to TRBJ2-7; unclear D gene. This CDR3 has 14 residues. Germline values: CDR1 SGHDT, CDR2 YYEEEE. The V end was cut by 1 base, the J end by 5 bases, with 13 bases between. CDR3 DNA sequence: TGTGCCAGCAGCTTGATGCTGAGGATCGACGAGCAGTACTTC. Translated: CASSLMLRIDEQYF.

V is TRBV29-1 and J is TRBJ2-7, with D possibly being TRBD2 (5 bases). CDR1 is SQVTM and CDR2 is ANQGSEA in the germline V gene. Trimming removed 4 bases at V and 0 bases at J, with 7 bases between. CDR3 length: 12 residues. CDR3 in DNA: TGCAGCGTTGGAGGGTTCTCCTACGAGCAGTACTTC. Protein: CSVGGFSYEQYF.

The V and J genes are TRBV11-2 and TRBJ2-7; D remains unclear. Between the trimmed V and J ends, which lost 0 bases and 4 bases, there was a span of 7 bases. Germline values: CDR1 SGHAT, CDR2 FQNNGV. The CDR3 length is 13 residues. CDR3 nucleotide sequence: TGTGCCAGCAGCTTAGAGCGGTCATACGAGCAGTACTTC. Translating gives CASSLERSYEQYF.

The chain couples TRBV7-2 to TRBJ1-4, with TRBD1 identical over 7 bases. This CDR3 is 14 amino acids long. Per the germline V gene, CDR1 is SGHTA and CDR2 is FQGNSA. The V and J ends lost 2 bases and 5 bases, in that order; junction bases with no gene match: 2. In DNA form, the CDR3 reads TGTGCCAGCAGCTTAACAGGGGTCAATGAAAAACTGTTTTTT. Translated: CASSLTGVNEKLFF.

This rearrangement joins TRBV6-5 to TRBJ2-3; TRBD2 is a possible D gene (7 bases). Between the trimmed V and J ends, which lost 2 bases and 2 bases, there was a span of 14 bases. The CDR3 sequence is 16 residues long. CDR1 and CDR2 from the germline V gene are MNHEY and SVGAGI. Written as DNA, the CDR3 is TGTGCCAGCAGTTACGGGGGGGGCTCTACCACAGATACGCAGTATTTT. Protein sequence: CASSYGGGSTTDTQYF.

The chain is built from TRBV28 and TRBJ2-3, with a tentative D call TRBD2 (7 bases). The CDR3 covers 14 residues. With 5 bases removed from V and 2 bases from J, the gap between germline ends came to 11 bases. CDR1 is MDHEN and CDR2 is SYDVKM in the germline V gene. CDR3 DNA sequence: TGTGCCAGCAGTCTCGCGGGGGCCACAGATACGCAGTATTTT. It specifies CASSLAGATDTQYF.

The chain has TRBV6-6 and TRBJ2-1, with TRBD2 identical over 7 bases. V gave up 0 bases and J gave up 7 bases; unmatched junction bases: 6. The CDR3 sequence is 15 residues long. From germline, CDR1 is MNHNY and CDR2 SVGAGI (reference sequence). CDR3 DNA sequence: TGTGCCAGCAGTTACTCGGCCTTGGGGGGGAATGAGCAGTTCTTC. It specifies CASSYSALGGNEQFF.

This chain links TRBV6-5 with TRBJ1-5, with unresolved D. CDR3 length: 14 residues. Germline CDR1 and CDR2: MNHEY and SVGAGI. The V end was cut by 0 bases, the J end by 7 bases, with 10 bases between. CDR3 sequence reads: CASSYSPGTQPQHF. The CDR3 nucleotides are TGTGCCAGCAGTTACTCTCCAGGAACCCAGCCCCAGCATTTT.

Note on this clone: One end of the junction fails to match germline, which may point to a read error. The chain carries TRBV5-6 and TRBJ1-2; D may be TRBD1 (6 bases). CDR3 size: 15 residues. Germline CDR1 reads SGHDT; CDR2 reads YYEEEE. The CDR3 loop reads CASILGDKSSYGYTF. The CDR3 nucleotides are TGTGCCAGCATCTTGGGGGACAAATCTTCCTATGGCTACACCTTC. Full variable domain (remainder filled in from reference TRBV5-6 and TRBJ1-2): DAGVTQSPTHLIKTRGQQVTLRCSPKSGHDTVSWYQQALGQGPQFIFQYYEEEERQRGNFPDRFSGHQFPNYSSELNVNALLLGDSALYLCASILGDKSSYGYTFGSGTRLTVV.

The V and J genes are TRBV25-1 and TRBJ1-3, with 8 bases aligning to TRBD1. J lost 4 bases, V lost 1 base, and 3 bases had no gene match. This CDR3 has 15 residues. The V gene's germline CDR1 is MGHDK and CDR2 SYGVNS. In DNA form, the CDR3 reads TGTGCCAGCAGTGAATTGGACAGGGAAGGAAACACCATATATTTT. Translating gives CASSELDREGNTIYF.

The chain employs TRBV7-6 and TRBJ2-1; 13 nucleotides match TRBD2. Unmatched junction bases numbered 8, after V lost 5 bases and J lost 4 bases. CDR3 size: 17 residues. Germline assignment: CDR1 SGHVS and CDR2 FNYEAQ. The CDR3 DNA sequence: TGTGCCAGCAGCACGGAACTAGCGGGAGGGGTTTACAATGAGCAGTTCTTC. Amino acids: CASSTELAGGVYNEQFF.

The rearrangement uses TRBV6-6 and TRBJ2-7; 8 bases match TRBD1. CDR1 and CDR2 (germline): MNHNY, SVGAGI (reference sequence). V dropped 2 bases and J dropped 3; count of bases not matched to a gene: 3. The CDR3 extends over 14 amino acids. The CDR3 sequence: CASSYAGTGYEQYF. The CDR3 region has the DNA TGTGCCAGCAGTTACGCCGGGACAGGCTACGAGCAGTACTTC.

The CDR3 here is CASSLDGGQGETQYF. In DNA form, the CDR3 reads TGTGCCAGCAGCTTGGATGGGGGACAGGGGGAGACCCAGTACTTC. J is TRBJ2-5 and V is TRBV5-4; TRBD1 agrees at 10 bases. CDR1 is SGHNT, CDR2 YYREEE, per germline (reference sequence). V was clipped by 0 bases and J by 5 bases; unmatched bases: 4. CDR3 length: 15 residues.

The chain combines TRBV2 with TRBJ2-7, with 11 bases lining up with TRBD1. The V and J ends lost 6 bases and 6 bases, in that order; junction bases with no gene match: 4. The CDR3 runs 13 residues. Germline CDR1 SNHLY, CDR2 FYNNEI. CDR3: CASSGQGASEQYF. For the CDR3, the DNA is TGTGCCAGCAGCGGACAGGGGGCGAGCGAGCAGTACTTC.

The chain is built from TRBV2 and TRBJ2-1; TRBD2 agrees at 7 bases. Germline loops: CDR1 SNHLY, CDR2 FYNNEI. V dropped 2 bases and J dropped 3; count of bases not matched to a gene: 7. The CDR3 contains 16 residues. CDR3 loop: CASSEMAGVYYNEQFF. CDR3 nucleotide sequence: TGTGCCAGCAGTGAAATGGCGGGGGTATACTACAATGAGCAGTTCTTC.

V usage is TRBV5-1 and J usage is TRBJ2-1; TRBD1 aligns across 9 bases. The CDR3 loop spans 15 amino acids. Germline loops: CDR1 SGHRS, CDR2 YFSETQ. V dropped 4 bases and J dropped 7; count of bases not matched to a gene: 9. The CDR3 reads CASSPGTGLGNEQFF. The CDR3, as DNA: TGCGCCAGCAGCCCGGGGACAGGGCTGGGGAATGAGCAGTTCTTC.

CDR3 in amino acids: CAWSAGGGGRNEQYF. The DNA for the CDR3 is TGTGCCTGGAGTGCGGGTGGAGGGGGCAGGAACGAGCAGTACTTC. The rearrangement links TRBV30 to TRBJ2-7; TRBD1 is a possible D gene (7 bases). The V and J ends lost 1 base and 5 bases respectively, with 18 bases between them. This CDR3 contains 15 residues. The germline V gene has CDR1 GTSNPN and CDR2 SVGIG (reference sequence).

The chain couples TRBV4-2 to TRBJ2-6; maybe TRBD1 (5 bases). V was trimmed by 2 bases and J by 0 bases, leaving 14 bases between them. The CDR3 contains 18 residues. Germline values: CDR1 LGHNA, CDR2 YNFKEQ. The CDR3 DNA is TGTGCCAGCAGCCAAAATACAGGCGACAGCTCTGGGGCCAACGTCCTGACTTTC. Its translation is CASSQNTGDSSGANVLTF.

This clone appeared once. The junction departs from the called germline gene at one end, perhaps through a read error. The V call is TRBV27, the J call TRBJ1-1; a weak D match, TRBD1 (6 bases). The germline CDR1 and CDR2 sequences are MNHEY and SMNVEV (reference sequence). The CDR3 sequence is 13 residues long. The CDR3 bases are TGTGCCAGCAGATCACAGGGTCCCACTGCAGCTTTCTTT. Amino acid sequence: CASRSQGPTAAFF.

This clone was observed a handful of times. The CDR3 nucleotides read TGCGCCAGCAGCCTTCAGGAGAACACTGAAGCTTTCTTT. Its translation: CASSLQENTEAFF. The rearrangement links TRBV5-1 to TRBJ1-1; the D is unclear. V was shortened by 4 bases and J by 1 base, with 8 bases between the two germline ends. The CDR3 runs 13 residues. CDR1 is SGHRS and CDR2 is YFSETQ in the germline V gene.

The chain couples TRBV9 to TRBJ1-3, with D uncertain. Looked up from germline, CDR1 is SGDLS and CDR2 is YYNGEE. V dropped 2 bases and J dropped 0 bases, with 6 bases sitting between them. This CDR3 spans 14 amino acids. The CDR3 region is CASSVDYSGNTIYF. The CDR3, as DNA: TGTGCCAGCAGCGTGGACTACTCTGGAAACACCATATATTTT.

CDR3 in amino acids: CASRPGGETDTQYF. Here the CDR3 DNA reads TGTGCCAGTAGGCCGGGGGGCGAGACAGATACGCAGTATTTT. The chain recombines TRBV28 with TRBJ2-3; possibly TRBD2 for D (7 bases). CDR1 is MDHEN, CDR2 SYDVKM, per germline. The V gene lost 9 bases and the J gene lost 3 bases, with 16 bases spanning the gap. The CDR3 has 14 amino acids.

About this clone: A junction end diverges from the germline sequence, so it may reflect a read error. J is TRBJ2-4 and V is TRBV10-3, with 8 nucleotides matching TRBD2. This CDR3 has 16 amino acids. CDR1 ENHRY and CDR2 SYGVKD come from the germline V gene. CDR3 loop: CAISESTSGAQNIQYF. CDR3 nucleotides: TGTGCCATCAGTGAGTCAACTAGCGGAGCCCAAAACATTCAGTACTTC.